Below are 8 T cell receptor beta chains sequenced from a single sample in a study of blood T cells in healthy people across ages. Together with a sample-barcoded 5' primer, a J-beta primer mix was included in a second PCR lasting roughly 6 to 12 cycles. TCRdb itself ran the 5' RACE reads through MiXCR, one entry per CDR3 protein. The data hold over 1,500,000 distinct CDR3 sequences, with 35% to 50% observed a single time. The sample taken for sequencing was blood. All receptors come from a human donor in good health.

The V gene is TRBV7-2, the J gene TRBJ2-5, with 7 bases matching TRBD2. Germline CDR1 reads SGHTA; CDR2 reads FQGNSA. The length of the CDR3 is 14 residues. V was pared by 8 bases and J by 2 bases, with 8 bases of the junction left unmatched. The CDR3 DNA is TGTGCCAGCGGGAGGGCGGGGGTACAAGAGACCCAGTACTTC. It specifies CASGRAGVQETQYF.

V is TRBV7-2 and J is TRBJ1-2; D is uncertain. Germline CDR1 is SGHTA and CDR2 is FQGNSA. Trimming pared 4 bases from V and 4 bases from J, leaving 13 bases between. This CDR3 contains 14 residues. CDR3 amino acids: CASSSPQLTYGYTF. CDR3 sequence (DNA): TGTGCCAGCAGCTCTCCTCAACTGACCTATGGCTACACCTTC.

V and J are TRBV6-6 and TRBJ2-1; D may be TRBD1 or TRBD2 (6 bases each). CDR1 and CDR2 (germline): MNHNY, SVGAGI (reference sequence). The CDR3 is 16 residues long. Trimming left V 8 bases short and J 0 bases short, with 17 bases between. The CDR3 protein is CASLRGRSSSYNEQFF. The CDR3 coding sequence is TGTGCCAGCTTACGGGGGCGGTCAAGCTCCTACAATGAGCAGTTCTTC.

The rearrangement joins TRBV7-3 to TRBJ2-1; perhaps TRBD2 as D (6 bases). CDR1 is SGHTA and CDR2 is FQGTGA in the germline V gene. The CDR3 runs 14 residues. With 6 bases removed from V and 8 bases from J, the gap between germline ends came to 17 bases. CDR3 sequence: CASSNLRGFDEQFF. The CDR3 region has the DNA TGTGCCAGCAGTAATCTCCGGGGGTTCGATGAGCAGTTCTTC.

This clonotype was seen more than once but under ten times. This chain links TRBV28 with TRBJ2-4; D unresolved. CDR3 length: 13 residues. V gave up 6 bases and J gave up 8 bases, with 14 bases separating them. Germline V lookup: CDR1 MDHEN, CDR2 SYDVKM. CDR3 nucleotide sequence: TGTGCCAGCAGCGCTCCGCTAGATTACATTCAGTACTTC. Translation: CASSAPLDYIQYF.

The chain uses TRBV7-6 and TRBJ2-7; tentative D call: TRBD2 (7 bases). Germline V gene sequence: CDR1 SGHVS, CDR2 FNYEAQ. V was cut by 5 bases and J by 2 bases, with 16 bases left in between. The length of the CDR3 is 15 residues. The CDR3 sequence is CASSAGEDRPYEQYF. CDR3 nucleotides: TGTGCCAGCAGCGCGGGGGAGGACAGACCCTACGAGCAGTACTTC. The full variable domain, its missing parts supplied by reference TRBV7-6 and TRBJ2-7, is GAGVSQSPRYKVTKRGQDVALRCDPISGHVSLYWYRQALGQGPEFLTYFNYEAQQDKSGLPNDRFSAERPEGSISTLTIQRTEQRDSAMYRCASSAGEDRPYEQYFGPGTRLTVT.

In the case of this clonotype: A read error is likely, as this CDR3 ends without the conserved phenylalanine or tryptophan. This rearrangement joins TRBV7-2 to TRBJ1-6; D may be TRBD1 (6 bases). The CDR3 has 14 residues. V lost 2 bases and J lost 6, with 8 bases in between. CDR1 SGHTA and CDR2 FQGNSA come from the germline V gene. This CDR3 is CASSLRGPNSPLHV. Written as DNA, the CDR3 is TGTGCCAGCAGCTTACGGGGGCCTAATTCACCCCTCCACGTT.

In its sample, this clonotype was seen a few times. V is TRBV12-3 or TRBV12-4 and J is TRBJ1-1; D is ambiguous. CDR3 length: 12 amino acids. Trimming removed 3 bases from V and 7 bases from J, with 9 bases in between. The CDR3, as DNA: TGTGCCAGCAGTTTTGGCAGTTTTGAAGCTTTCTTT. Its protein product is CASSFGSFEAFF.